The source of this TCR beta chain is a study of radiotherapy plus CTLA-4 blockade in lung cancer (dated 2018 in TCRdb). About the study as a whole: Objective responses were observed in 18% of enrolled patients, and disease control was achieved in roughly 29%.

Note on this clone: Its specific antigen is unknown. The record has no base qualities; no much larger clone is one base away.

The protocol used for the library was the immunoSEQ multiplex PCR assay. Imported from immuneACCESS, the table was reduced by TCRdb to in-frame sequences with V and J called. These copies leave out some clones; in studies compared against another copy, an unresolved V gene accounts for under half, and the cause of the remainder is not known. The sample includes about 73,000 clones, with roughly 84% observed a single time. The top ten clonotypes cover 40% of the sample. What the study reported, not specific to this receptor: Increased serum interferon-beta after radiation, together with early dynamic changes in blood T cell clones, were reported to be the strongest predictors of response. TCR clones derived from tumors expanded in peripheral blood after treatment with radiotherapy and ipilimumab.

The germline V gene encodes CDR1 SGDLS and CDR2 YYNGEE. Relative to germline, V is 0 bases shorter and J is 10 bases shorter, with 11 bases between their ends. The cysteine opens and the phenylalanine closes a CDR3 of 13 amino acids. Only the CDR3 DNA stays, 39 bases, in frame from base 1. Focal radiation therapy combined with CTLA-4 blockade (ipilimumab) was tested in patients with chemo-refractory metastatic non-small-cell lung cancer. Sequencing used peripheral blood, obtained from a patient treated with radiotherapy plus ipilimumab. This receptor was identified in a human donor with non-small cell lung cancer that progressed on radiotherapy plus ipilimumab. This receptor chain uses TRBV9 and TRBJ2-1, and possibly TRBD1, on 5 matching bases. The nucleotide sequence is given as TGTGCCAGCAGCGTAGATCAGGGCCACGAGCAGTTCTTC. It encodes CASSVDQGHEQFF.